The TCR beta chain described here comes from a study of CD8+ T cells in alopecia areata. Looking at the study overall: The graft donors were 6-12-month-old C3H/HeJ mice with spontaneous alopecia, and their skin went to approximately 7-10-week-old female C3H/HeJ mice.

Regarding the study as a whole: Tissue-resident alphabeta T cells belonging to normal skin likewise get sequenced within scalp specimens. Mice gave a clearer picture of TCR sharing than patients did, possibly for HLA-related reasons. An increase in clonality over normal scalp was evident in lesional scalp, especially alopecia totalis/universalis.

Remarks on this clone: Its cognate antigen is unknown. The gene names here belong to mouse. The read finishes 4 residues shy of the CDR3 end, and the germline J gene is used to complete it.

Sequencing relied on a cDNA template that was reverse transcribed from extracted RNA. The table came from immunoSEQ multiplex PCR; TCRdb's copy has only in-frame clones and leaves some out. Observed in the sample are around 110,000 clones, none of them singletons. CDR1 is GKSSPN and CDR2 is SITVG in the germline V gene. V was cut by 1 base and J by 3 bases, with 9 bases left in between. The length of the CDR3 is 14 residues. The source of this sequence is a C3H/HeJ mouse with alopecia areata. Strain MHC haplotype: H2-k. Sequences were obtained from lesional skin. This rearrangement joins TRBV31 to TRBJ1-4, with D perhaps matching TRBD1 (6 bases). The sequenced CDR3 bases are TGTGCCTGGAGTCCAGGGACACCCAACGAA. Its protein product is CAWSPGTPNE. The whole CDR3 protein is CAWSPGTPNERLFF.